This TCR beta chain was obtained from a study of response to subunit inactivated influenza vaccine. General study results and limits: It was suggested by the authors that few new T cells are recruited by each seasonal influenza vaccination.

Each CDR3 protein gets one entry after TCRdb re-called the RT-PCR reads with MiXCR. Among roughly 500,000 distinct CDR3 sequences listed, 25% were seen once. Concerning this clonotype itself: Its cognate antigen is unknown.

Germline trimming cut 2 bases from V and 4 bases from J; bases unmatched to any gene: 5. CDR3 length: 16 amino acids. The germline CDR1 and CDR2 sequences are WSHSY and SAAADI. This TCR derives from a man aged 45-65 years who received an inactivated influenza vaccine. The V and J genes are TRBV10-2 and TRBJ2-1; 10 nucleotides align to TRBD2. The material sequenced was CD4+ T cells sorted from PBMCs, taken more than 4 days after vaccination. CDR3 coding DNA: TGCGCCAGCAGTGAGGGGGCTAGCGGGGGTTACAATGAGCAGTTCTTC. Protein product: CASSEGASGGYNEQFF.